The 18 T cell receptor beta chains below come from one sample, sequenced in a study of cytotoxic CD8 clonotypes in ibrutinib-treated CLL. Profiled with immunoSEQ multiplex PCR; TCRdb holds only in-frame clones, not every one. Here the sample spans some 150,000 clones, about 80% being singletons. Sequenced material: PBMCs, taken after 12 months of ibrutinib treatment. The receptor source for this set is a human donor with chronic lymphocytic leukemia.

V and J are TRBV5-1 and TRBJ2-7; a weak D match, TRBD1 (6 bases). V was cut by 3 bases and J by 3 bases, with 13 bases left in between. The CDR3 has 14 residues. Germline-derived CDR1 and CDR2 are SGHRS and YFSETQ. The CDR3 DNA is TGCGCCAGCAGCTGGACAGACGGGTTCTACGAGCAGTACTTC. Its protein is CASSWTDGFYEQYF.

This clone was recorded only once. This chain uses TRBV5-1 with TRBJ2-1, with a possible D match to TRBD1 (6 bases). The CDR3 spans 14 residues. Germline V CDR1 and CDR2: SGHRS, YFSETQ. The V end was cut by 6 bases, the J end by 0 bases, with 10 bases between. The DNA for the CDR3 is TGCGCCAGCAACCCGGACAGCTCCTACAATGAGCAGTTCTTC. It is translated as CASNPDSSYNEQFF.

V is TRBV5-5 and J is TRBJ2-5; tentatively, D is TRBD2 (6 bases). This CDR3 contains 17 residues. Germline CDR1 is SGHKS and CDR2 is YYEKEE (reference sequence). The V end was cut by 4 bases, the J end by 1 base, with 20 bases between. DNA of the CDR3: TGTGCCAGCAGCCCGGGGGTAACGCCCCCGCCCCAAGAGACCCAGTACTTC. Translated, it gives CASSPGVTPPPQETQYF.

J is TRBJ2-5 and V is TRBV11-2; D may correspond to TRBD1 or TRBD2 (5 bases each). This CDR3 spans 14 amino acids. Germline V gene data show CDR1 as SGHAT and CDR2 as FQNNGV. The V and J ends lost 0 bases and 6 bases respectively, with 11 bases between them. CDR3 in DNA: TGTGCCAGCAGCTTAGAGAGAGAGGGGAAGACCCAGTACTTC. Residues: CASSLEREGKTQYF.

This clone was detected once. V and J are TRBV4-1 and TRBJ1-2; no reliable D call. CDR3 length equals 15 residues. Germline loops: CDR1 MGHRA, CDR2 YSYEKL. V gave up 0 bases and J gave up 3 bases, with 11 bases separating them. CDR3 sequence (DNA): TGCGCCAGCAGCCAAGATGTGCAGACTTACTATGGCTACACCTTC. This codes for CASSQDVQTYYGYTF.

The J gene is TRBJ2-5, the V gene TRBV6-5; no clear D gene. Trimming stripped 5 bases from V and 1 base from J, with 11 bases between. In germline, CDR1 is MNHEY, CDR2 SVGAGI. The CDR3 contains 14 residues. CDR3 in DNA: TGTGCCAGCAGTCCCCTCGGAGCCCAAGAGACCCAGTACTTC. This sequence encodes CASSPLGAQETQYF.

The chain combines TRBV30 with TRBJ2-7; TRBD2 aligns across 14 bases. Germline V gene sequence: CDR1 GTSNPN, CDR2 SVGIG (reference sequence). CDR3 size: 17 residues. The ends lost 4 bases at V and 3 bases at J; junction bases unmatched: 11. CDR3: CAWNRGTSGRTGYEQYF. The CDR3 nucleotides read TGTGCCTGGAATAGAGGGACTAGCGGGAGAACGGGCTACGAGCAGTACTTC.

In DNA, the CDR3 is TGCGCCAGCAAGATGAATAAACGAGGCTCCGCCTCGTCACGGGAGACCCAGTACTTC. Translation: CASKMNKRGSASSRETQYF. The chain combines TRBV23-1 with TRBJ2-5; D is ambiguous. TRBV23-1 is recorded as an ORF, its role being uncertain. The CDR3 is 19 residues long. V lost 7 bases and J 5 bases, leaving 32 bases between the germline ends.

The V and J genes are TRBV19 and TRBJ2-3; tentatively, D is TRBD2 (6 bases). The CDR3 sequence is 16 residues long. Per the germline V gene, CDR1 is LNHDA and CDR2 is SQIVND (reference sequence). V was pared by 3 bases and J by 3 bases, with 16 bases between. CDR3 region: CASSMGWGGPTDTQYF. CDR3 DNA: TGTGCCAGTAGTATGGGATGGGGAGGTCCGACAGATACGCAGTATTTT.

The rearrangement uses TRBV5-1 and TRBJ1-4, with TRBD1 matching 10 bases. This CDR3 comprises 14 residues. V was pared by 3 bases and J by 7 bases, with 3 bases of the junction left unmatched. CDR1 and CDR2 from the germline V gene are SGHRS and YFSETQ. The CDR3 nucleotides are TGCGCCAGCAGCTCCGGACAGGGGGGTGAAAAACTGTTTTTT. This encodes CASSSGQGGEKLFF.

The chain carries TRBV5-5 and TRBJ1-3; D unclear. Germline CDR1 is SGHKS and CDR2 is YYEKEE (reference sequence). The V gene lost 2 bases and the J gene lost 0 bases, with 18 bases spanning the gap. This CDR3 is 18 amino acids long. Here the CDR3 reads CASSFSPYLTGSGNTIYF. CDR3 in DNA: TGTGCCAGCAGCTTCTCTCCCTATTTGACGGGCTCTGGAAACACCATATATTTT.

The J gene is TRBJ1-2, the V gene TRBV19; the match to TRBD1 covers 9 bases. V gave up 4 bases and J gave up 4 bases; unmatched junction bases: 10. The CDR3 runs to 16 residues. Germline CDR1 LNHDA, CDR2 SQIVND (reference sequence). The CDR3: CASSTYPGQGLYGYTF. For the CDR3, the DNA is TGTGCCAGTAGTACCTATCCGGGACAGGGACTCTATGGCTACACCTTC. The entire variable domain, with the rest obtained from reference TRBV19 and TRBJ1-2, is as follows: DGGITQSPKYLFRKEGQNVTLSCEQNLNHDAMYWYRQDPGQGLRLIYYSQIVNDFQKGDIAEGYSVSREKKESFPLTVTSAQKNPTAFYLCASSTYPGQGLYGYTFGSGTRLTVV.

This rearrangement joins TRBV7-9 to TRBJ2-1; TRBD2 matches 9 bases. Germline trimming cut 0 bases from V and 3 bases from J; bases unmatched to any gene: 12. CDR3 length: 19 residues. Germline CDR1 is SEHNR and CDR2 is FQNEAQ (reference sequence). DNA for the CDR3: TGTGCCAGCAGCTTAGCGGGGACTAGCCGCAACCATCTCTACAATGAGCAGTTCTTC. This codes for CASSLAGTSRNHLYNEQFF.

This clone was seen only once. The CDR3 region is CASSLKAGTTYEQYF. The CDR3 DNA follows: TGTGCCAGCAGCTTAAAGGCGGGAACCACCTACGAGCAGTACTTC. The chain uses TRBV7-8 and TRBJ2-7, with a weak D call TRBD2 (6 bases). V dropped 2 bases and J dropped 2 bases, with 13 bases sitting between them. CDR1 is SGHVS, CDR2 FQNEAQ, per germline. The CDR3 loop spans 15 amino acids.

This rearrangement joins TRBV27 to TRBJ2-3, with D possibly being TRBD2 (5 bases). The CDR3 is 16 amino acids. Per the germline V gene, CDR1 is MNHEY and CDR2 is SMNVEV (reference sequence). The germline V and J ends were trimmed by 6 bases and 5 bases, with 21 bases remaining between them. The CDR3, as DNA: TGTGCCAGCAGCTCCTTGAGAGGGCGAGTTGGAGATACGCAGTATTTT. Its translation is CASSSLRGRVGDTQYF.

The J gene is TRBJ2-1, the V gene TRBV15; 11 bases align to TRBD2. CDR1 LNHNV and CDR2 YYDKDF come from the germline V gene (reference sequence). Trimming cost V 6 bases and J 2 bases; bases outside gene matches: 0. This CDR3 has 14 amino acids. The CDR3, as DNA: TGTGCCACCAGACTAGCGGGGGCCTACAATGAGCAGTTCTTC. Translated: CATRLAGAYNEQFF.

The chain recombines TRBV6-6 with TRBJ1-1; D unclear. Trimming pared 6 bases from V and 12 bases from J, leaving 23 bases between. Germline V gives CDR1 MNHNY, CDR2 SVGAGI (reference sequence). The CDR3 is 14 amino acids. The chain's CDR3 is CASRPREGAVVTFF. The CDR3 region has the DNA TGTGCCAGCAGGCCGCGGGAGGGAGCCGTAGTGACTTTCTTT.

The chain uses TRBV5-4 and TRBJ2-7; D gene ambiguous. The CDR3 sequence is 11 residues long. V lost 3 bases, J lost 6 bases, and 7 bases lay in between. Germline values: CDR1 SGHNT, CDR2 YYREEE (reference sequence). Here the CDR3 reads CASSSTTEQYF. In nucleotides, the CDR3 is TGTGCCAGCAGCTCAACCACCGAGCAGTACTTC.